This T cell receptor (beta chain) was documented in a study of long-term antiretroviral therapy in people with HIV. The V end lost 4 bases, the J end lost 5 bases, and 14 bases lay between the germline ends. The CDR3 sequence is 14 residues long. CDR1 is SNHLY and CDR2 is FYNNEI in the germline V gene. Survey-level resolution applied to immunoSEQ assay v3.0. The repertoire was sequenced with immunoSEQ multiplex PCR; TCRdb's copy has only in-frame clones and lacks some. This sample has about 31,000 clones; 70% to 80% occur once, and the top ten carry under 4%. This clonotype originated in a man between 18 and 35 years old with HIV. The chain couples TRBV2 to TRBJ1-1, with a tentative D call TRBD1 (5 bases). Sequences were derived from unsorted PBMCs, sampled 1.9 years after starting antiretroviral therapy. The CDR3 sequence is CASSVRRVGTEAFF. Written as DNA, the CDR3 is TGTGCCAGCAGTGTCCGCAGGGTGGGAACTGAAGCTTTCTTT.